Described below is a single TCR beta chain sequence and its context. Its cognate antigen is unknown. This sample stems from a study of shared clonotypes between healthy human individuals. Study at large: A donor's plate count was three for CD4 naive and three for CD4 memory; CD8 naive had two and CD8 memory one.

The CDR3 covers 15 residues. The V gene lost 5 bases and the J gene lost 3 bases, with 14 bases spanning the gap. The germline V gene has CDR1 SEHNR and CDR2 FQNEAQ (reference sequence). Assay runs were performed at deep level. Some clones are missing from TCRdb's copy, which holds only in-frame ones; the method was immunoSEQ multiplex PCR. In the table there are some 980,000 clones, 76% of which are singletons. Study-wide points: Blood alone was sampled, and tissue repertoires likely differ.

The sequence came from a man aged 18 to 30 in good health. J is TRBJ2-4 and V is TRBV7-9; D possibly uses TRBD1 or TRBD2 (6 bases each). The sequenced sample was memory CD4+ T cells sorted from blood. The subset here: CD45RA-negative fraction. The CDR3 DNA follows: TGTGCCAGCAGCCCGGGGGAAGGGGGCAAAAACATTCAGTACTTC. Its protein is CASSPGEGGKNIQYF. The whole variable domain, filled in from reference TRBV7-9 and TRBJ2-4, reads DTGVSQNPRHKITKRGQNVTFRCDPISEHNRLYWYRQTLGQGPEFLTYFQNEAQLEKSRLLSDRFSAERPKGSFSTLEIQRTEQGDSAMYLCASSPGEGGKNIQYFGAGTRLSVL.